The 14 T cell receptor beta chains given below trace back to one sample, sequenced in a study of shared clonotypes between healthy human individuals. Only in-frame clones appear in the TCRdb table, and some are missing; sequencing was by immunoSEQ multiplex PCR. The sample records 400,000 to 600,000 clones, approximately 94% being singletons. The sequenced material came from naive CD4+ T cells sorted from blood. The subset here: CD45RA+ positively selected. The receptors derive from a woman aged 25 to 39 in good health.

The rearrangement links TRBV5-1 to TRBJ1-5, with TRBD1 matching over 8 bases. CDR3 length: 15 amino acids. CDR1 SGHRS and CDR2 YFSETQ come from the germline V gene. V shed 0 bases, J shed 4 bases, and the junction held 3 bases outside the gene matches. CDR3 DNA sequence: TGCGCCAGCAGCTTGGACGGGGACAGGAATCAGCCCCAGCATTTT. Its protein is CASSLDGDRNQPQHF. The full variable domain, with the rest looked up from reference TRBV5-1 and TRBJ1-5, is KAGVTQTPRYLIKTRGQQVTLSCSPISGHRSVSWYQQTPGQGLQFLFEYFSETQRNKGNFPGRFSGRQFSNSRSEMNVSTLELGDSALYLCASSLDGDRNQPQHFGDGTRLSIL.

The chain employs TRBV7-8 and TRBJ2-7, with D perhaps matching TRBD2 (6 bases). The CDR3 is 14 amino acids. CDR1 and CDR2 from the germline V gene are SGHVS and FQNEAQ. The V gene lost 6 bases and the J gene lost 3 bases, with 15 bases spanning the gap. The CDR3 protein is CASRPSREVYEQYF. CDR3 nucleotide sequence: TGTGCCAGCAGACCCTCGAGGGAGGTCTACGAGCAGTACTTC.

This chain joins TRBV7-8 and TRBJ2-5, with D possibly TRBD1 on 5 matching bases. Germline assignment: CDR1 SGHVS and CDR2 FQNEAQ. The CDR3 sequence is 14 residues long. V was shortened by 3 bases and J by 3 bases, with 11 bases between the two germline ends. DNA for the CDR3: TGTGCCAGCAGCTTGGTGGAGACAGAAGAGACCCAGTACTTC. This encodes CASSLVETEETQYF.

In nucleotides, the CDR3 is TGCGCCAGCAGCTTGGTGCGGGTTACTAGCACAGATACGCAGTATTTT. Protein product: CASSLVRVTSTDTQYF. The rearrangement links TRBV5-1 to TRBJ2-3, with D tentatively TRBD2 (5 bases). CDR3 length: 16 residues. Germline V CDR1 and CDR2: SGHRS, YFSETQ. The V end lost 0 bases, the J end lost 0 bases, and 11 bases lay between the germline ends.

The V gene is TRBV7-3, the J gene TRBJ2-1; unclear D gene. CDR1 and CDR2 from the germline V gene are SGHTA and FQGTGA. The ends were cut back, 5 bases at V and 9 bases at J, with 23 bases in the middle. The CDR3 totals 16 residues. CDR3 protein: CASSPSGGMSFGEQFF. In DNA form, the CDR3 reads TGTGCCAGCAGCCCCTCTGGTGGGATGTCATTTGGTGAGCAGTTCTTC. Complete variable domain (other parts from reference TRBV7-3 and TRBJ2-1): GAGVSQTPSNKVTEKGKYVELRCDPISGHTALYWYRQSLGQGPEFLIYFQGTGAADDSGLPNDRFFAVRPEGSVSTLKIQRTERGDSAVYLCASSPSGGMSFGEQFFGPGTRLTVL.

This clone has just one count. The chain recombines TRBV6-5 with TRBJ2-7, with 8 bases lining up with TRBD1. Looked up from germline, CDR1 is MNHEY and CDR2 is SVGAGI. The CDR3 runs to 13 residues. Trimming took 4 bases from V and 4 from J; bases not matched to a gene: 3. The CDR3 spells CASSFRQGYEQYF. The CDR3 DNA is TGTGCCAGCAGTTTTCGACAGGGGTACGAGCAGTACTTC.

The chain is built from TRBV6-1 and TRBJ2-7, with 11 bases aligning to TRBD2. The germline gives CDR1 MNHNS, CDR2 SASEGT. The CDR3 runs to 16 residues. V was pared by 4 bases and J by 3 bases, with 8 bases of the junction left unmatched. CDR3 in amino acids: CASSAHGTSGIYEQYF. Written as DNA, the CDR3 is TGTGCCAGCAGTGCACATGGGACTAGCGGAATCTACGAGCAGTACTTC.

The gene calls are TRBV18 and TRBJ2-7, with 8 bases aligning to TRBD2. J gave up 7 bases and V 3 bases, and 14 bases lay outside the gene matches. There are 16 residues in the CDR3. Germline CDR1 KGHSH, CDR2 LQKENI. The CDR3 region is CASSPPLASSGGEQYF. The CDR3 DNA reads TGTGCCAGCTCACCCCCCCTAGCTAGTTCGGGGGGGGAGCAGTACTTC. Full variable domain (rest looked up from reference TRBV18 and TRBJ2-7): NAGVMQNPRHLVRRRGQEARLRCSPMKGHSHVYWYRQLPEEGLKFMVYLQKENIIDESGMPKERFSAEFPKEGPSILRIQQVVRGDSAAYFCASSPPLASSGGEQYFGPGTRLTVT.

CDR3 protein: CASSPQGLWTTGETQYF. The CDR3 region has the DNA TGTGCCAGCAGCCCCCAGGGTCTGTGGACGACTGGAGAGACCCAGTACTTC. The rearrangement uses TRBV28 and TRBJ2-5, with D possibly TRBD1 on 5 matching bases. This CDR3 is built from 17 residues. The germline CDR1 and CDR2 sequences are MDHEN and SYDVKM. Trimming cost V 6 bases and J 4 bases, with 24 bases left between them.

The chain couples TRBV7-2 to TRBJ1-1, with a possible D match to TRBD1 (5 bases). V gave up 3 bases and J gave up 5 bases, with 13 bases separating them. From germline, CDR1 is SGHTA and CDR2 FQGNSA. The CDR3 has 14 amino acids. CDR3 sequence: CASSFGASDTEAFF. The CDR3 nucleotides are TGTGCCAGCAGCTTCGGGGCATCCGATACTGAAGCTTTCTTT.

The genes are TRBV29-1 and TRBJ2-7, with a tentative D call TRBD2 (6 bases). Germline CDR1 is SQVTM and CDR2 is ANQGSEA. The V gene lost 5 bases and the J gene lost 6 bases, with 11 bases spanning the gap. The CDR3 runs to 11 residues. CDR3 DNA sequence: TGCAGCGTTACGGAGGGAGGCGAGCAGTACTTC. Translated, it gives CSVTEGGEQYF.

The chain carries TRBV5-6 and TRBJ2-3; D ambiguous. The length of the CDR3 is 13 residues. Germline values: CDR1 SGHDT, CDR2 YYEEEE. V lost 3 bases and J lost 1, with 6 bases in between. CDR3 nucleotide sequence: TGTGCCAGCAGCTGGACGGGCACAGATACGCAGTATTTT. It codes for CASSWTGTDTQYF.

The V call is TRBV19, the J call TRBJ1-5; possibly TRBD1 for D (5 bases). The V end was cut by 4 bases, the J end by 2 bases, with 9 bases between. The V gene's germline CDR1 is LNHDA and CDR2 SQIVND (reference sequence). This CDR3 region has 14 residues. The CDR3 sequence is CASSSQGGNQPQHF. The CDR3 coding sequence is TGTGCCAGTAGTAGCCAGGGAGGCAATCAGCCCCAGCATTTT. Using reference TRBV19 and TRBJ1-5 for the parts outside the CDR3, the full variable domain is DGGITQSPKYLFRKEGQNVTLSCEQNLNHDAMYWYRQDPGQGLRLIYYSQIVNDFQKGDIAEGYSVSREKKESFPLTVTSAQKNPTAFYLCASSSQGGNQPQHFGDGTRLSIL.

The rearrangement links TRBV29-1 to TRBJ2-3; D is ambiguous. V shed 4 bases and J shed 2 bases, with 10 bases lying between them. Germline V gene data show CDR1 as SQVTM and CDR2 as ANQGSEA. This CDR3 spans 13 amino acids. The CDR3 DNA follows: TGCAGCGTTGGGGGAAGTCCCACAGATACGCAGTATTTT. It encodes CSVGGSPTDTQYF.